The 27 T cell receptor beta chains in this list originate from one sample, sequenced in a study of T cell repertoires in cytomegalovirus infection. Via MiXCR, TCRdb re-called the reads, giving one row per CDR3 protein. Of roughly 920,000 distinct CDR3 sequences listed, roughly 31% are singletons. No antigen has been identified for these receptors. The sample in question was cultured CD8+ T cells from PBMCs, obtained from culture after CMV antigen stimulation. The receptors here all came from a human donor in good health (CMV status not recorded). Some clones in this sample may be carry-over from other donors' samples.

This clonotype has only a few counts. This rearrangement joins TRBV4-2 to TRBJ1-2; D is ambiguous. There are 15 residues in the CDR3. V dropped 1 base and J dropped 2 bases, with 11 bases sitting between them. Germline V CDR1 and CDR2: LGHNA, YNFKEQ. The CDR3 nucleotides read TGTGCCAGCAGCCAAGTGGGTGGCAGGAACTATGGCTACACCTTC. Translation gives CASSQVGGRNYGYTF.

This rearrangement joins TRBV27 to TRBJ2-1; D is unresolved. The V end lost 2 bases, the J end lost 10 bases, and 12 bases lay between the germline ends. This CDR3 region has 13 residues. Germline V gene lookup returns CDR1 MNHEY and CDR2 SMNVEV (reference sequence). The CDR3 DNA sequence: TGTGCCAGCAGTTTAAATGCGGTTCTAGAGCAGTTCTTC. Translating it yields CASSLNAVLEQFF.

This clonotype was detected only a few times. The V and J genes are TRBV7-9 and TRBJ1-5; D possibly corresponds to TRBD1 (5 bases). The V gene lost 2 bases and the J gene lost 3 bases, with 14 bases spanning the gap. Germline CDR1 is SEHNR and CDR2 is FQNEAQ (reference sequence). CDR3 length equals 16 residues. The CDR3 loop reads CASSLNDAGTNQPQHF. The CDR3 nucleotides read TGTGCCAGCAGCTTAAACGATGCGGGGACCAATCAGCCCCAGCATTTT.

At least ten counts were recorded for this clonotype. The chain has TRBV7-6 and TRBJ1-6; TRBD1 is a possible D gene (5 bases). CDR3 size: 16 residues. The germline CDR1 and CDR2 sequences are SGHVS and FNYEAQ. Trimming removed 5 bases at V and 7 bases at J, with 18 bases between. The CDR3 loop is CASSNRGAGLNSPLHF. CDR3 coding DNA: TGTGCCAGCAGCAATCGTGGGGCAGGTCTAAATTCACCCCTCCACTTT.

This clonotype was counted ten times or more. The junction and the germline gene differ at one end; a read error may be behind it. The CDR3 is CASSQGAGNQPQHF. CDR3 bases: TGTGCCAGCAGTCAGGGGGCCGGGAATCAGCCCCAGCATTTT. The chain recombines TRBV4-1 with TRBJ1-5, with 8 bases identical to TRBD1. The CDR3 is 14 residues long. Germline CDR1 and CDR2: MGHRA and YSYEKL.

V gene TRBV10-3 combines with J gene TRBJ2-3, with 9 nucleotides matching TRBD2. The V gene's germline CDR1 is ENHRY and CDR2 SYGVKD. The CDR3 runs to 15 residues. The junction had 6 bases not matched to a gene; V was cut back by 3 bases and J by 5 bases. This chain's CDR3 is CAISEGGGAGDTQYF. CDR3 nucleotides: TGTGCCATCAGTGAAGGCGGGGGGGCCGGAGATACGCAGTATTTT.

The chain uses TRBV29-1 and TRBJ2-1, with D tentatively TRBD1 (7 bases). V was cut by 6 bases and J by 1 base, with 19 bases left in between. There are 16 residues in the CDR3. The V gene's germline CDR1 is SQVTM and CDR2 ANQGSEA. The CDR3 here is CSVETGRGGSYNEQFF. In DNA form, the CDR3 reads TGCAGCGTCGAGACAGGGAGAGGGGGGTCCTACAATGAGCAGTTCTTC.

The chain recombines TRBV7-9 with TRBJ1-1, with D uncertain. The ends were cut back, 7 bases at V and 1 base at J, with 13 bases in the middle. This CDR3 spans 14 amino acids. The V gene's germline CDR1 is SEHNR and CDR2 FQNEAQ (reference sequence). DNA of the CDR3: TGTGCCAGCAAGGGCAGTCTGCCGAACACTGAAGCTTTCTTT. Amino acids: CASKGSLPNTEAFF.

The chain employs TRBV27 and TRBJ1-2; maybe TRBD1 (6 bases). There are 14 residues in the CDR3. V was pared by 2 bases and J by 2 bases, with 9 bases between. CDR1 MNHEY and CDR2 SMNVEV come from the germline V gene (reference sequence). This CDR3 reads CASSLKGTNYGYTF. The CDR3 DNA is TGTGCCAGCAGTTTAAAAGGGACAAACTATGGCTACACCTTC.

This clonotype has only one observation. The J gene is TRBJ1-2, the V gene TRBV6-2 or TRBV6-3; D unresolved. Germline loops: CDR1 MNHEY, CDR2 SVGEGT. V was shortened by 2 bases and J by 2 bases, with 12 bases between the two germline ends. This CDR3 is 15 amino acids long. The CDR3 nucleotides read TGTGCCAGCAGTTACCCCCCCCCAGTCAACTATGGCTACACCTTC. Translation: CASSYPPPVNYGYTF.

This clonotype was recorded a few times. The chain recombines TRBV28 with TRBJ2-3; D is ambiguous. Germline V gives CDR1 MDHEN, CDR2 SYDVKM. Trimming cost V 3 bases and J 1 base, with 8 bases left between them. The CDR3 spans 14 residues. The CDR3 region is CASSLEKGTDTQYF. For the CDR3, the DNA is TGTGCCAGCAGTTTGGAAAAGGGCACAGATACGCAGTATTTT.

Comment on this clonotype: With a much larger clone just one base away, this may be a read error. The chain is built from TRBV7-8 and TRBJ2-2; 8 bases are a match to TRBD2. CDR3 length equals 17 residues. The V gene end was trimmed by 7 bases and the J gene end by 3 bases; junction bases not matched to a gene: 13. CDR1 is SGHVS, CDR2 FQNEAQ, per germline. In DNA form, the CDR3 reads TGTGCCAGCAACAAAGCCGGGGGGGGGACGGACACCGGGGAGCTGTTTTTT. Encoded protein: CASNKAGGGTDTGELFF.

The sample holds many counts of this clonotype. The genes are TRBV7-9 and TRBJ1-5, with 9 bases aligning to TRBD1. Germline CDR1 is SEHNR and CDR2 is FQNEAQ (reference sequence). V was clipped by 4 bases and J by 4 bases; unmatched bases: 2. The CDR3 contains 14 residues. This CDR3 is CASSYGTGNQPQHF. The CDR3 DNA reads as TGTGCCAGCAGCTATGGGACAGGGAATCAGCCCCAGCATTTT.

This clonotype was recorded a few times. The gene calls are TRBV12-3 or TRBV12-4 and TRBJ2-3; no definite D call. The CDR3 has 14 residues. V lost 1 base and J lost 2, with 7 bases in between. CDR3 sequence reads: CASSLVGNTDTQYF. The DNA for the CDR3 is TGTGCCAGCAGTTTAGTAGGCAACACAGATACGCAGTATTTT.

This clonotype came up a few times. The genes are TRBV4-3 and TRBJ1-2; TRBD1 aligns across 7 bases. V dropped 4 bases and J dropped 4; count of bases not matched to a gene: 9. The CDR3 loop spans 15 amino acids. The germline CDR1 and CDR2 sequences are LGHNA and YSLEER. In DNA form, the CDR3 reads TGCGCCAGCAGCCTTCAAACCGGGACAGCCTATGGCTACACCTTC. Translating gives CASSLQTGTAYGYTF.

This clonotype was seen ten or more times. This rearrangement joins TRBV7-2 to TRBJ2-3; D is perhaps TRBD1 or TRBD2 (6 bases each). Germline CDR1 SGHTA, CDR2 FQGNSA. This CDR3 has 14 amino acids. V was cut by 8 bases and J by 0 bases, with 12 bases left in between. For the CDR3, the DNA is TGTGCCAGCGCCGGGGGCTCTAGCACAGATACGCAGTATTTT. Translation gives CASAGGSSTDTQYF.

This chain connects TRBV12-3 or TRBV12-4 to TRBJ2-7, with 12 bases that match TRBD2. V gave up 6 bases and J gave up 3 bases; unmatched junction bases: 3. The CDR3 is 14 amino acids. The CDR3 DNA sequence: TGTGCCAGCAGCCAACTAGCGGGGGGCTACGAGCAGTACTTC. It specifies CASSQLAGGYEQYF.

J is TRBJ2-1 and V is TRBV27; tentatively, D is TRBD1 (5 bases). The CDR3 is made up of 14 amino acids. Germline CDR1 reads MNHEY; CDR2 reads SMNVEV (reference sequence). V was pared by 11 bases and J by 5 bases, with 19 bases between. In DNA, the CDR3 is TGTGCCGCCAAGGCAGGGCAATTTAACAATGAGCAGTTCTTC. It encodes CAAKAGQFNNEQFF.

The chain carries TRBV29-1 and TRBJ1-4; TRBD1 matches at 10 bases. V trimming: 4 bases; J trimming: 4 bases; junction bases outside the gene matches: 3. Germline CDR1 reads SQVTM; CDR2 reads ANQGSEA. This CDR3 spans 14 amino acids. CDR3: CSVGDRGGNEKLFF. The CDR3 nucleotides are TGCAGCGTTGGGGACAGGGGCGGTAATGAAAAACTGTTTTTT.

V and J are TRBV5-8 and TRBJ2-7; the D gene is possibly TRBD1 (6 bases). The ends were cut back, 3 bases at V and 0 bases at J, with 16 bases in the middle. This CDR3 contains 16 residues. From germline, CDR1 is SGHTS and CDR2 YDEGEE. CDR3 region: CASSSRPRDNSYEQYF. The CDR3 region has the DNA TGTGCCAGCAGCTCCCGACCCCGGGACAACTCCTACGAGCAGTACTTC.

The table lists this clonotype with a count of one. At one of its ends the junction is not consistent with the germline gene, which may arise from a read error. The rearrangement joins TRBV6-5 to TRBJ1-1; D not resolved. In germline, CDR1 is MNHEY, CDR2 SVGAGI. The CDR3 is 15 amino acids. CDR3 DNA: TGTGCCAGCAGATACTTCCCGGGCCGGGAGGCTGAAGCTTTCTTT. The encoded protein is CASRYFPGREAEAFF.

The chain is built from TRBV28 and TRBJ2-1, with TRBD1 identical over 10 bases. CDR1 MDHEN and CDR2 SYDVKM come from the germline V gene. The CDR3 contains 15 residues. Losses at the gene ends were 5 bases for V and 7 bases for J; bases not matched to a gene: 8. CDR3 bases: TGTGCCAGCAGTCCCGGGACAGGGGCATTAAATGAGCAGTTCTTC. It codes for CASSPGTGALNEQFF.

This chain links TRBV6-2 or TRBV6-3 with TRBJ2-7; 7 bases fit TRBD2. Looked up from germline, CDR1 is MNHEY and CDR2 is SVGEGT. The CDR3 totals 13 residues. CDR3 in amino acids: CVSAWGGSYEQYV. In DNA, the CDR3 is TGTGTCAGCGCCTGGGGGGGCTCCTACGAGCAGTACGTC.

The rearrangement links TRBV2 to TRBJ2-7; tentative D call: TRBD1 (6 bases). This CDR3 is built from 13 residues. Looked up from germline, CDR1 is SNHLY and CDR2 is FYNNEI. The ends were cut back, 3 bases at V and 4 bases at J, with 10 bases in the middle. The CDR3 reads CASSEHREYEQYV. DNA of the CDR3: TGTGCCAGCAGTGAGCACAGGGAATACGAGCAGTACGTC.

This clonotype showed up just a few times. The chain carries TRBV28 and TRBJ2-1; 7 nucleotides match TRBD2. V lost 0 bases and J lost 5; bases outside the gene matches: 4. Germline V gives CDR1 MDHEN, CDR2 SYDVKM. This CDR3 has 15 amino acids. The CDR3 DNA reads TGTGCCAGCAGTTTATGGACTCGGGGGGACAATGAGCAGTTCTTC. Translation: CASSLWTRGDNEQFF.

This chain links TRBV20-1 with TRBJ2-3, with 12 bases aligning to TRBD2. V shed 5 bases, J shed 2 bases, and the junction held 11 bases outside the gene matches. The germline CDR1 and CDR2 sequences are DFQATT and SNEGSKA (reference sequence). The CDR3 loop spans 17 amino acids. This CDR3 reads CSAARVPSGGDTDTQYF. CDR3 DNA: TGCAGTGCTGCCAGAGTTCCTAGCGGGGGGGACACAGATACGCAGTATTTT.

V gene TRBV11-2 combines with J gene TRBJ2-6; 9 bases agree with TRBD1. The CDR3 sequence is 13 residues long. V lost 3 bases, J lost 11 bases, and 2 bases stayed unmatched. Germline values: CDR1 SGHAT, CDR2 FQNNGV. The CDR3, as DNA: TGTGCCAGCAGCTTCGGGACAGGGTACGTCCTGACTTTC. Residues: CASSFGTGYVLTF.